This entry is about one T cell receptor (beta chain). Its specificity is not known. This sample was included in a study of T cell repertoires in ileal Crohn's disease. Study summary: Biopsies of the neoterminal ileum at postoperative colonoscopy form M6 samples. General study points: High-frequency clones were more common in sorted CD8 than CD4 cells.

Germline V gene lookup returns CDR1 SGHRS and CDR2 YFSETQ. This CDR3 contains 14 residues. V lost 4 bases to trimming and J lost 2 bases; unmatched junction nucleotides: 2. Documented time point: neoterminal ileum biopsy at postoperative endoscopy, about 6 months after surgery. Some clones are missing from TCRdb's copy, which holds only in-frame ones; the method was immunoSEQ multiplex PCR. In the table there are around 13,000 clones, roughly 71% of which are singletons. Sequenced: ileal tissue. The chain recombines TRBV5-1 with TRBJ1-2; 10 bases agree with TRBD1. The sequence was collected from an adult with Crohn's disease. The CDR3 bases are TGCGCCAGCAGCCAGGACAGGGGGAACTATGGCTACACCTTC. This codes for CASSQDRGNYGYTF.